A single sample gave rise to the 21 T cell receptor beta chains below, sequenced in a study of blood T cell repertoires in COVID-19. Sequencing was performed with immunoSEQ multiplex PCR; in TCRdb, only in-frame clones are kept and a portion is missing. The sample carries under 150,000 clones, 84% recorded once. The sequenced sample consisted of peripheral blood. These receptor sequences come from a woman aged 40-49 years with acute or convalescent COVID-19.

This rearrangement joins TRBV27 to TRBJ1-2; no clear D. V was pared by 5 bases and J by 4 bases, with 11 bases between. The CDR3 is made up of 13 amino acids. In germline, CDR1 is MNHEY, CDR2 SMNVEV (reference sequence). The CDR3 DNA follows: TGTGCCAGCAGTCCTGGGAGAGTCTATGGCTACACCTTC. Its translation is CASSPGRVYGYTF.

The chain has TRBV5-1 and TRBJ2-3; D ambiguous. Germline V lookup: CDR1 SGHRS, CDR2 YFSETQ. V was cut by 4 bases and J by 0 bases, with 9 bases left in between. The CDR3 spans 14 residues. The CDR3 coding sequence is TGCGCCAGCAGCGTAGCCTCTAGCACAGATACGCAGTATTTT. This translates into CASSVASSTDTQYF.

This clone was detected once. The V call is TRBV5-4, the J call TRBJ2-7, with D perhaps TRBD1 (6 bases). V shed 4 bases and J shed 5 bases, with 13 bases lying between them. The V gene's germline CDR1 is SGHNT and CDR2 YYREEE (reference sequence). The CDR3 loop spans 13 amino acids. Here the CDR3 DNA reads TGTGCCAGCAGCGCTGGACAGCTCGACGAGCAGTACTTC. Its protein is CASSAGQLDEQYF.

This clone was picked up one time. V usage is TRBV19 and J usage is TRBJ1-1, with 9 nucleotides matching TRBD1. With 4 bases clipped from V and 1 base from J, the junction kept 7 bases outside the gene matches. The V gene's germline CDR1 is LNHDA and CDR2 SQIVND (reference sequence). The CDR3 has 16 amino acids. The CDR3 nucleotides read TGTGCCAGTAGTACGTTGACAGGGGGTAGGAACACTGAAGCTTTCTTT. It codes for CASSTLTGGRNTEAFF.

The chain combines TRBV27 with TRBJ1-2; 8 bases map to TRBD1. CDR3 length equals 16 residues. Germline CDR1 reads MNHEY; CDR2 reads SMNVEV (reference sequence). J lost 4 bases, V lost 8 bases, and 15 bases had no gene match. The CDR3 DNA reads TGTGCCAGCTCCGAAGCGGACAGGGTAAACCTCTATGGCTACACCTTC. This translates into CASSEADRVNLYGYTF.

CDR3 sequence: CASSLAGRYEQYF. The CDR3 coding sequence is TGTGCCAGCAGTTTAGCGGGGAGATACGAGCAGTACTTC. This chain connects TRBV12-3 or TRBV12-4 to TRBJ2-7, with a possible D match to TRBD2 (5 bases). The CDR3 runs 13 residues. V was shortened by 0 bases and J by 4 bases, with 7 bases between the two germline ends.

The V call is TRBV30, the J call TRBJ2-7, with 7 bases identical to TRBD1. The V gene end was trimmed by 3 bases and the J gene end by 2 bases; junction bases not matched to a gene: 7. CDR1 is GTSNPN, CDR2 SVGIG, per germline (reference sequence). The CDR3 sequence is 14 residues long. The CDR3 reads CAWSPGQLTYEQYF. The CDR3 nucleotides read TGTGCCTGGAGCCCGGGACAGCTTACCTACGAGCAGTACTTC.

The CDR3 nucleotides read TGTGCCAGCAGCGTAGCGGCAGGGGGGTCTGGAAACACCATATATTTT. Translated: CASSVAAGGSGNTIYF. This chain connects TRBV9 to TRBJ1-3; TRBD1 matches at 7 bases. The CDR3 has 16 amino acids. Germline V gives CDR1 SGDLS, CDR2 YYNGEE. Unmatched junction bases numbered 4, after V lost 0 bases and J lost 1 base.

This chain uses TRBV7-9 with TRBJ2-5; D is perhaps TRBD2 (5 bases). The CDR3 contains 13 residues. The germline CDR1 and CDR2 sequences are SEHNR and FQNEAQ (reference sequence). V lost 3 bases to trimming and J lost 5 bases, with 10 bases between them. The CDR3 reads CASSFPGEETQYF. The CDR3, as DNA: TGTGCCAGCAGCTTTCCCGGGGAGGAGACCCAGTACTTC.

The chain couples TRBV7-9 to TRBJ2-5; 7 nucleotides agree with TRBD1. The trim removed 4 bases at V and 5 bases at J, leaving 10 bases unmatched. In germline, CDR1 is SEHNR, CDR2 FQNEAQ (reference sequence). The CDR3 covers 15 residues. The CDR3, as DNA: TGTGCCAGCAGCTACATGACAGGGTCGGGGGAGACCCAGTACTTC. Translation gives CASSYMTGSGETQYF.

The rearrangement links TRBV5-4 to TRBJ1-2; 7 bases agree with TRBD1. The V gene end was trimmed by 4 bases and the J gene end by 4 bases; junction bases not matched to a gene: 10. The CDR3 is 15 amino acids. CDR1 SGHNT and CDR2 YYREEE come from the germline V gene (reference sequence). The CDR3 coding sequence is TGTGCCAGCAGCGCTAGGAGGGGGCAGGGCTATGGCTACACCTTC. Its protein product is CASSARRGQGYGYTF. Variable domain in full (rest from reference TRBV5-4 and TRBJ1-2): ETGVTQSPTHLIKTRGQQVTLRCSSQSGHNTVSWYQQALGQGPQFIFQYYREEENGRGNFPPRFSGLQFPNYSSELNVNALELDDSALYLCASSARRGQGYGYTFGSGTRLTVV.

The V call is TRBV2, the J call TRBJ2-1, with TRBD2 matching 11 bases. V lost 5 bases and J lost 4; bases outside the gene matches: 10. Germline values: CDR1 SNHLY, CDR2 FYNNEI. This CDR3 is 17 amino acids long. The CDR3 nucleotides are TGTGCCAGCAGTTTCCGTCGGGCTAGCGGGGGGTACAATGAGCAGTTCTTC. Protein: CASSFRRASGGYNEQFF. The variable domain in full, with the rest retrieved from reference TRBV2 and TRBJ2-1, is EPEVTQTPSHQVTQMGQEVILRCVPISNHLYFYWYRQILGQKVEFLVSFYNNEISEKSEIFDDQFSVERPDGSNFTLKIRSTKLEDSAMYFCASSFRRASGGYNEQFFGPGTRLTVL.

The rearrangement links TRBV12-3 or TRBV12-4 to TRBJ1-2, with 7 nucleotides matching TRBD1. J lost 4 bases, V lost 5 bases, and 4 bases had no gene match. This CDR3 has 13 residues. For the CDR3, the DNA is TGTGCCAGCAGTCTAGGGACAGTCTATGGCTACACCTTC. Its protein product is CASSLGTVYGYTF.

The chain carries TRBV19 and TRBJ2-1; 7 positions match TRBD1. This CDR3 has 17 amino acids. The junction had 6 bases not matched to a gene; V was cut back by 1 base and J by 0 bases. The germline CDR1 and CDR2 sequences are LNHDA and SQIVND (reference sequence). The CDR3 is CASSIVGTVGSYNEQFF. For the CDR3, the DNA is TGTGCCAGTAGTATAGTTGGGACAGTGGGCTCCTACAATGAGCAGTTCTTC.

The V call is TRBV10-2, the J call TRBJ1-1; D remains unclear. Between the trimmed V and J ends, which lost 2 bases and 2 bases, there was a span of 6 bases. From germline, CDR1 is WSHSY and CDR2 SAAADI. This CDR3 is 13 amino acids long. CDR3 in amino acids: CASSEARNTEAFF. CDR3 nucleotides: TGCGCCAGCAGTGAGGCCAGAAACACTGAAGCTTTCTTT.

The CDR3 nucleotides read TGTGCCAGCAGCTCCTACGGGACTGAAGCTTTCTTT. Its protein product is CASSSYGTEAFF. The V call is TRBV7-3, the J call TRBJ1-1; D unclear. Germline V CDR1 and CDR2: SGHTA, FQGTGA. This CDR3 has 12 amino acids. Trimming cost V 4 bases and J 5 bases, with 8 bases left between them.

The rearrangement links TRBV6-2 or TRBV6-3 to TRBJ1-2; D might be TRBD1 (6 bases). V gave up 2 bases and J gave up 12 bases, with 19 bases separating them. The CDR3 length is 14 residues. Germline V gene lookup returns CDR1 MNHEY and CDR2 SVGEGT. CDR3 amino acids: CASSYQQGFDRDTF. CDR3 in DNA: TGTGCCAGCAGTTACCAACAGGGATTTGATCGTGACACCTTC.

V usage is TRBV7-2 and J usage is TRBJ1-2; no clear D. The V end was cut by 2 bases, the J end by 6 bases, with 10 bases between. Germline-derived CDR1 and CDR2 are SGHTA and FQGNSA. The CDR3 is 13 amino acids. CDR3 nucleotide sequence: TGTGCCAGCAGCTTAAAGGGCGGGCATGGCTACACCTTC. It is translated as CASSLKGGHGYTF.

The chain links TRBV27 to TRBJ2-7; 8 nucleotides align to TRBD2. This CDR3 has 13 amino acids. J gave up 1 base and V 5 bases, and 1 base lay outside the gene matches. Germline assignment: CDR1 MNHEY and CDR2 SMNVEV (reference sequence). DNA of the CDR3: TGTGCCAGCAGTCGGGGGGGATCCTACGAGCAGTACTTC. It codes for CASSRGGSYEQYF.

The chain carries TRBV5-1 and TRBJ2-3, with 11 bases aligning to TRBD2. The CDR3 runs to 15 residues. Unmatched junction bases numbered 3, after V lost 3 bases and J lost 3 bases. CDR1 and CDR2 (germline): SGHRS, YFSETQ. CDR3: CASSSTSGATDTQYF. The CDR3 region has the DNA TGCGCCAGCAGCTCGACTAGCGGGGCGACAGATACGCAGTATTTT.

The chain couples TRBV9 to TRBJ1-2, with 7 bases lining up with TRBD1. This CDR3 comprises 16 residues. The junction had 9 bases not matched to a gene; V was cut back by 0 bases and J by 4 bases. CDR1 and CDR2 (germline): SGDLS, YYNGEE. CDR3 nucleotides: TGTGCCAGCAGCGTAGCGGCCACAGGGGAGATCTATGGCTACACCTTC. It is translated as CASSVAATGEIYGYTF.